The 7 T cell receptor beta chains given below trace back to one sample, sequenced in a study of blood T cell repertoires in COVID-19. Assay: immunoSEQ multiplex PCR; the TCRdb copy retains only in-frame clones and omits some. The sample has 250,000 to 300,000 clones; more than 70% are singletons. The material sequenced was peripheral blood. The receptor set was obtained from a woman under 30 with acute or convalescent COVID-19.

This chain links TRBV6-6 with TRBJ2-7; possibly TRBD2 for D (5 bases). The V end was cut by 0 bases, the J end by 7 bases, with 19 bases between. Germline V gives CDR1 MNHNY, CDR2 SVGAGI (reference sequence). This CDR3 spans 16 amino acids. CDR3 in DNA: TGTGCCAGCAGTTACTCGAGGGCGTTGACGGCCTTTGAGCAGTACTTC. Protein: CASSYSRALTAFEQYF.

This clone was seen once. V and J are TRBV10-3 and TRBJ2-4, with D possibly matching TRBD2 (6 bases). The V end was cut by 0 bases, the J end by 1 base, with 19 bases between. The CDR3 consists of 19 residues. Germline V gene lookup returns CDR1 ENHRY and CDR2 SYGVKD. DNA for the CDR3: TGTGCCATCAGTGAGTCAATATTTGCGGGGAGCGCGGCCAAAAACATTCAGTACTTC. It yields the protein CAISESIFAGSAAKNIQYF.

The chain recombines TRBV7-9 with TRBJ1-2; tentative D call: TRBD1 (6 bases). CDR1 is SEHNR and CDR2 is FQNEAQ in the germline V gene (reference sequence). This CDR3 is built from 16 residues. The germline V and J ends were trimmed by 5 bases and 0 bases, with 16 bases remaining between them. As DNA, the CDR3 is TGTGCCAGCAGCCTCCCCCCCGGGACACCTAACTATGGCTACACCTTC. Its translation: CASSLPPGTPNYGYTF. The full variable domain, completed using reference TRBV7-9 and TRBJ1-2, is DTGVSQNPRHKITKRGQNVTFRCDPISEHNRLYWYRQTLGQGPEFLTYFQNEAQLEKSRLLSDRFSAERPKGSFSTLEIQRTEQGDSAMYLCASSLPPGTPNYGYTFGSGTRLTVV.

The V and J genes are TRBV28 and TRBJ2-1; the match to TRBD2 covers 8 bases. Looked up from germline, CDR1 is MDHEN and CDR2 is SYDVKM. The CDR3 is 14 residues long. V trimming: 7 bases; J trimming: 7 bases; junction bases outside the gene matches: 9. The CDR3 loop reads CASIQSGSLNEQFF. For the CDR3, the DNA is TGTGCCAGCATCCAAAGCGGGAGCCTAAATGAGCAGTTCTTC.

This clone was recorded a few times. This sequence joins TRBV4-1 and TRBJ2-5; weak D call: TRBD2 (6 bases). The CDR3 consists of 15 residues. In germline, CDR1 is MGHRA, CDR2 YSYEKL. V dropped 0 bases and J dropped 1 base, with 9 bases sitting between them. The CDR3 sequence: CASSQDRTTQETQYF. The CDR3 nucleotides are TGCGCCAGCAGCCAAGATAGGACTACCCAAGAGACCCAGTACTTC.

The CDR3 protein is CASSQDAGSSTEAFF. The DNA of the CDR3 is TGTGCCAGCAGCCAAGACGCGGGGTCCAGCACTGAAGCTTTCTTT. The chain employs TRBV14 and TRBJ1-1, with unresolved D. The CDR3 runs 15 residues. V was trimmed by 0 bases and J by 4 bases, leaving 12 bases between them. Per the germline V gene, CDR1 is SGHDN and CDR2 is FVKESK.

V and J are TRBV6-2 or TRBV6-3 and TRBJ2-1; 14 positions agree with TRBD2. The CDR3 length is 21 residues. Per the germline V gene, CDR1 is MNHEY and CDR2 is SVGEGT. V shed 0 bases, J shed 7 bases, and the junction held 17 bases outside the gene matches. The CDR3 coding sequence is TGTGCCAGCAGTTACTCGTCCTACGGGGGACTAGCGGGAGCGTTGGGTAATGAGCAGTTCTTC. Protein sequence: CASSYSSYGGLAGALGNEQFF.